The 29 T cell receptor beta chains below come from one sample, sequenced in a study of T-cell reconstitution after alpha-beta-depleted transplantation in children. The library targeted TCRbeta and was prepared with unique molecular identifiers. Each CDR3 protein is one row after TCRdb ran MiXCR on the PCR reads. The sample shows 150,000 to 200,000 distinct CDR3 sequences, 6.5% to 7.5% of them seen only once. This sample comprised PBMCs from the stem cell graft donor, obtained from the stem cell graft. The receptors shown here come from a human donor who donated a stem cell graft to a child with Wiskott-Aldrich syndrome.

This clonotype has a count of ten or more. The V call is TRBV7-9, the J call TRBJ1-2, with D possibly being TRBD1 (5 bases). The CDR3 spans 13 residues. Germline CDR1 and CDR2: SEHNR and FQNEAQ (reference sequence). The V end lost 1 base, the J end lost 5 bases, and 8 bases lay between the germline ends. This CDR3 reads CASSLGQRYGYTF. CDR3 bases: TGTGCCAGCAGCTTAGGACAGAGATATGGCTACACCTTC.

This clonotype was detected many times. Written as DNA, the CDR3 is TGTGCCATCAGTAAACAGGGTCTCGCTCAGGGGCAGTACTTC. Translated, it gives CAISKQGLAQGQYF. The chain links TRBV10-3 to TRBJ2-7; tentative D call: TRBD1 (6 bases). Germline V gene lookup returns CDR1 ENHRY and CDR2 SYGVKD. V was clipped by 5 bases and J by 9 bases, with 20 bases between them. There are 14 residues in the CDR3.

At least ten counts were recorded for this clonotype. CDR3 protein: CSARRSDTQYF. Here the CDR3 DNA reads TGCAGTGCTAGACGGAGCGATACGCAGTATTTT. The chain carries TRBV20-1 and TRBJ2-3; D is undetermined. CDR1 is DFQATT and CDR2 is SNEGSKA in the germline V gene (reference sequence). Between the trimmed V and J ends, which lost 2 bases and 6 bases, there was a span of 6 bases. This CDR3 has 11 residues.

The chain is built from TRBV5-1 and TRBJ2-1, with 12 bases lining up with TRBD2. CDR3 length: 16 amino acids. The V gene's germline CDR1 is SGHRS and CDR2 YFSETQ. V lost 7 bases, J lost 8 bases, and 13 bases stayed unmatched. The CDR3 reads CASYHSRLAGDDEQFF. The CDR3 DNA is TGCGCCAGCTACCATAGTCGACTAGCGGGAGACGATGAGCAGTTCTTC. Supplemented by reference TRBV5-1 and TRBJ2-1, the full variable domain reads KAGVTQTPRYLIKTRGQQVTLSCSPISGHRSVSWYQQTPGQGLQFLFEYFSETQRNKGNFPGRFSGRQFSNSRSEMNVSTLELGDSALYLCASYHSRLAGDDEQFFGPGTRLTVL.

This clonotype was counted many times. V is TRBV10-3 and J is TRBJ1-2, with a possible D match to TRBD1 (5 bases). The CDR3 consists of 15 residues. CDR1 and CDR2 (germline): ENHRY, SYGVKD. Trimming cost V 0 bases and J 5 bases, with 13 bases left between them. DNA of the CDR3: TGTGCCATCAGTGAGTCGGCCAGGGAGGGATATGGCTACACCTTC. This translates into CAISESAREGYGYTF.

Only a few counts were recorded for this clonotype. This sequence joins TRBV4-3 and TRBJ2-7; 13 positions match TRBD2. Trimming cost V 4 bases and J 4 bases; bases outside gene matches: 7. The germline gives CDR1 LGHNA, CDR2 YSLEER. This CDR3 is 16 amino acids long. The CDR3 reads CASSPYGLAGAYEQYF. The CDR3, as DNA: TGCGCCAGCAGCCCTTACGGACTAGCGGGAGCGTACGAGCAGTACTTC.

This clonotype has at least ten counts. The chain carries TRBV28 and TRBJ2-2; D gene uncertain. Trimming took off 5 bases at V and 3 bases at J, with 13 bases between the two ends. The CDR3 spans 15 residues. CDR1 and CDR2 (germline): MDHEN, SYDVKM. In DNA form, the CDR3 reads TGTGCCAGCAGTGTGGGCCCCCTCCACACCGGGGAGCTGTTTTTT. The encoded protein is CASSVGPLHTGELFF.

This clonotype was seen ten or more times. This rearrangement joins TRBV28 to TRBJ2-2; 9 nucleotides agree with TRBD1. This CDR3 has 15 residues. The J segment lost 4 bases and the V segment lost 7 bases, leaving 7 bases of the junction unmatched. The germline V gene encodes CDR1 MDHEN and CDR2 SYDVKM. The CDR3 DNA follows: TGTGCCAGCATCTTGGACAGGGGAAGCACCGGGGAGCTGTTTTTT. It codes for CASILDRGSTGELFF.

The table lists this clonotype with many counts. The J gene is TRBJ1-6, the V gene TRBV15; 8 positions match TRBD1. With 5 bases clipped from V and 4 bases from J, the junction kept 1 base outside the gene matches. The CDR3 contains 14 residues. Germline V gives CDR1 LNHNV, CDR2 YYDKDF (reference sequence). CDR3 loop: CATSGQGYNSPLHF. DNA of the CDR3: TGTGCCACCAGCGGACAGGGTTATAATTCACCCCTCCACTTT.

This clonotype was counted only a few times. This rearrangement joins TRBV21-1 to TRBJ1-5; TRBD1, the table's D call, lacks a check against the DNA. TRBV21-1 is recorded as a pseudogene. This CDR3 has 19 amino acids. Written as DNA, the CDR3 is TGTGCCAGCAGCGGACCCCGGACACTGAGTTCGGTTAGCAATCAGCCCCAGCATTTT. This sequence encodes CASSGPRTLSSVSNQPQHF.

This clonotype was detected ten times or more. This CDR3 reads CATSRDSNSNQPQHF. CDR3 bases: TGTGCCACCAGCAGAGATTCTAATAGCAATCAGCCCCAGCATTTT. This chain links TRBV15 with TRBJ1-5, with D unresolved. Germline V lookup: CDR1 LNHNV, CDR2 YYDKDF (reference sequence). Trimming cost V 0 bases and J 0 bases, with 6 bases left between them. CDR3 length equals 15 residues.

This clonotype was detected ten times or more. J is TRBJ1-6 and V is TRBV20-1; perhaps TRBD1 as D (6 bases). The CDR3 spans 14 residues. CDR1 is DFQATT, CDR2 SNEGSKA, per germline (reference sequence). V lost 7 bases and J 5 bases, leaving 15 bases between the germline ends. The CDR3 spells CSGRATGHNSPLHF. CDR3 DNA sequence: TGCAGTGGAAGGGCGACAGGTCATAATTCACCCCTCCACTTT.

This clonotype was seen a few times. This sequence joins TRBV7-2 and TRBJ2-7, with 8 nucleotides matching TRBD1. With V trimmed by 4 bases and J by 9 bases, 11 bases remained unmatched. Looked up from germline, CDR1 is SGHTA and CDR2 is FQGNSA. CDR3 length equals 14 residues. The CDR3 coding sequence is TGTGCCAGCAGCTCCGGCCGGGCACAGGGGGTGCAGTACTTC. It specifies CASSSGRAQGVQYF.

At least ten counts were recorded for this clonotype. The genes are TRBV7-9 and TRBJ2-2; D not resolved. The germline V gene has CDR1 SEHNR and CDR2 FQNEAQ (reference sequence). The V gene lost 7 bases and the J gene lost 5 bases, with 23 bases spanning the gap. There are 17 residues in the CDR3. CDR3 DNA sequence: TGTGCCAGCAACCTCTCCCCGCAGGAATACATGACCGGGGAGCTGTTTTTT. Its protein is CASNLSPQEYMTGELFF. Full variable domain (outside the CDR3, taken from reference TRBV7-9 and TRBJ2-2): DTGVSQNPRHKITKRGQNVTFRCDPISEHNRLYWYRQTLGQGPEFLTYFQNEAQLEKSRLLSDRFSAERPKGSFSTLEIQRTEQGDSAMYLCASNLSPQEYMTGELFFGEGSRLTVL.

This clonotype was recorded many times. The rearrangement uses TRBV6-1 and TRBJ2-1, with 11 positions matching TRBD2. This CDR3 is 15 amino acids long. Trimming removed 6 bases from V and 12 bases from J; junction bases left unmatched: 13. The V gene's germline CDR1 is MNHNS and CDR2 SASEGT. The CDR3 protein is CASSAVGSGRARQFF. CDR3 nucleotides: TGTGCCAGCAGCGCCGTAGGTAGCGGGAGGGCCAGGCAGTTCTTC.

A few counts support this clonotype. The chain carries TRBV7-9 and TRBJ2-7; perhaps TRBD2 as D (5 bases). The CDR3 is 14 amino acids. The V and J ends lost 3 bases and 5 bases respectively, with 14 bases between them. Germline V gene data show CDR1 as SEHNR and CDR2 as FQNEAQ (reference sequence). In nucleotides, the CDR3 is TGTGCCAGCAGCTTTGACTGGGAGTTGGACGAGCAGTACTTC. It specifies CASSFDWELDEQYF.

In its sample, this clonotype was seen many times. The chain has TRBV20-1 and TRBJ1-6, with a possible D match to TRBD1 (5 bases). V shed 8 bases and J shed 10 bases, with 15 bases lying between them. Germline CDR1 is DFQATT and CDR2 is SNEGSKA (reference sequence). The CDR3 is 12 residues long. CDR3 DNA: TGCAGTAACAGGCCCCGGGAATCACCCCTCCACTTT. Encoded protein: CSNRPRESPLHF.

The chain recombines TRBV5-1 with TRBJ2-7; a possible D gene is TRBD1 (6 bases). The germline CDR1 and CDR2 sequences are SGHRS and YFSETQ. V was cut by 4 bases and J by 5 bases, with 16 bases left in between. This CDR3 spans 14 amino acids. In nucleotides, the CDR3 is TGCGCCAGCAGCATTCCCCAGGGGCAGAACGAGCAGTACTTC. This codes for CASSIPQGQNEQYF.

This clonotype occurred many times. The chain couples TRBV5-5 to TRBJ1-2; D perhaps matches TRBD1 (6 bases). The CDR3 contains 13 residues. The germline gives CDR1 SGHKS, CDR2 YYEKEE (reference sequence). V gave up 1 base and J gave up 7 bases, with 11 bases separating them. The CDR3 sequence: CASSLLGAGGYTF. CDR3 nucleotide sequence: TGTGCCAGCAGCTTGTTGGGGGCCGGTGGCTACACCTTC.

This clonotype showed up many times. The V call is TRBV24-1, the J call TRBJ2-1, with unresolved D. The germline CDR1 and CDR2 sequences are KGHDR and SFDVKD. This CDR3 spans 11 amino acids. Trimming shortened V by 7 bases and J by 6 bases, and 6 bases separated the two germline ends. CDR3 in amino acids: CATRTGNEQFF. As DNA, the CDR3 is TGTGCCACCAGGACCGGCAATGAGCAGTTCTTC.

A note on this clonotype: This may come from a read error, since a much larger clone is one base off. The chain combines TRBV20-1 with TRBJ2-7; 10 bases are shared with TRBD2. The CDR3 is 15 residues long. V lost 2 bases, J lost 3 bases, and 7 bases stayed unmatched. Germline CDR1 reads DFQATT; CDR2 reads SNEGSKA (reference sequence). CDR3 sequence (DNA): TGCAGTGCTAGACTAGCGGGGGCCAACTACTACGAGCAGTACTTC. Translating it yields CSARLAGANYYEQYF.

This clonotype was counted many times. V usage is TRBV7-2 and J usage is TRBJ1-1; 10 nucleotides match TRBD1. Per germline, CDR1 SGHTA and CDR2 FQGNSA. V trimming: 1 base; J trimming: 0 bases; junction bases outside the gene matches: 5. The CDR3 extends over 17 amino acids. The CDR3 here is CASSLVGQGLMNTEAFF. In DNA form, the CDR3 reads TGTGCCAGCAGCTTAGTGGGACAGGGGTTAATGAACACTGAAGCTTTCTTT. Supplemented by reference TRBV7-2 and TRBJ1-1, the full variable domain reads GAGVSQSPSNKVTEKGKDVELRCDPISGHTALYWYRQSLGQGLEFLIYFQGNSAPDKSGLPSDRFSAERTGGSVSTLTIQRTQQEDSAVYLCASSLVGQGLMNTEAFFGQGTRLTVV.

This clonotype was found many times. The gene calls are TRBV12-3 or TRBV12-4 and TRBJ1-5; 7 bases are shared with TRBD1. V lost 6 bases, J lost 10 bases, and 6 bases stayed unmatched. The CDR3 runs 12 residues. CDR3 nucleotides: TGTGCCAGCAGCTATACAGGGGATCCCCAGCATTTT. Translating gives CASSYTGDPQHF.

This clonotype was observed at least ten times. The rearrangement uses TRBV7-2 and TRBJ1-1, with a possible D match to TRBD1 (5 bases). V lost 4 bases to trimming and J lost 5 bases, with 14 bases between them. The CDR3 is 14 amino acids. Germline V lookup: CDR1 SGHTA, CDR2 FQGNSA. CDR3 residues: CASSSPGGWTEAFF. CDR3 DNA sequence: TGTGCCAGCAGCTCCCCCGGGGGGTGGACTGAAGCTTTCTTT.

This clonotype was observed at least ten times. This chain uses TRBV27 with TRBJ2-1; D not resolved. This CDR3 spans 12 amino acids. V was pared by 0 bases and J by 15 bases, with 12 bases between. From germline, CDR1 is MNHEY and CDR2 SMNVEV (reference sequence). CDR3 sequence (DNA): TGTGCCAGCAGTTTATCCAGCCAGGTGCTGTTCTTC. Translated: CASSLSSQVLFF.

At least ten counts were recorded for this clonotype. The J gene is TRBJ2-7, the V gene TRBV6-5; D perhaps matches TRBD2 (6 bases). From germline, CDR1 is MNHEY and CDR2 SVGAGI. This CDR3 has 15 amino acids. Between the trimmed V and J ends, which lost 2 bases and 3 bases, there was a span of 14 bases. CDR3 sequence (DNA): TGTGCCAGCAGTTACGGAACCCGAGCGGGCTACGAGCAGTACTTC. Its translation: CASSYGTRAGYEQYF.

In this sample, this clonotype turned up many times. J is TRBJ2-7 and V is TRBV10-1; 7 positions agree with TRBD1. The J segment lost 6 bases and the V segment lost 6 bases, leaving 8 bases of the junction unmatched. Per germline, CDR1 WNHNN and CDR2 SYGVQD (reference sequence). The CDR3 is made up of 13 amino acids. In DNA, the CDR3 is TGCGCCAGCAGCGTTGGACAGGCGGGCGAGCAGTACTTC. Residues: CASSVGQAGEQYF.

The genes are TRBV3-1 and TRBJ2-3; 7 bases are a match to TRBD2. The CDR3 covers 14 residues. Germline assignment: CDR1 LGHDT and CDR2 YNNKEL (reference sequence). V dropped 0 bases and J dropped 6; count of bases not matched to a gene: 3. Here the CDR3 reads CASSQEAGMDTQYF. CDR3 bases: TGTGCCAGCAGCCAAGAAGCGGGAATGGATACGCAGTATTTT.

This clonotype was picked up many times. The chain carries TRBV9 and TRBJ2-2; no clear D gene. Trimming took 1 base from V and 7 from J, leaving 5 bases between them. This CDR3 has 12 amino acids. In germline, CDR1 is SGDLS, CDR2 YYNGEE. The CDR3 loop is CASSVLGGELFF. The DNA of the CDR3 is TGTGCCAGCAGCGTACTGGGCGGGGAGCTGTTTTTT.